The rows below give T cell receptor beta chains drawn from one sample of a study of cytomegalovirus exposure and HLA in healthy donors. Generated by immunoSEQ multiplex PCR, the TCRdb table keeps only in-frame clones and is missing some. The sample shows around 70,000 clones, roughly 70% of them seen only once. Sequenced sample: PBMCs. The source of these receptors is a woman aged 35 to 49 in good health and CMV-seropositive. Both conserved end residues are part of each CDR3. The order of the fields is J gene, clone size, V gene, CDR3 length, D gene, CDR3 protein, CDR3 DNA. The D gene is left open where the match is weak. The listing skips clone size in some rows; elsewhere it reads once, few, many or a size class.

TRBJ2-1	once	TRBV18	18	TRBD2	CASSLGLSLGTSTGEQFF	TGTGCCAGCTCACTAGGCCTATCGTTGGGGACTAGCACTGGTGAGCAGTTCTTC
TRBJ1-5	.	TRBV19	12	.	CASRGGGQPQHF	TGTGCCAGCCGAGGCGGGGGTCAGCCCCAGCATTTT
TRBJ2-5	many	TRBV5-1	15	TRBD2	CASSLVGSGGETQYF	TGCGCCAGCAGCTTGGTTGGTAGCGGGGGAGAGACCCAGTACTTC
TRBJ2-7	few	TRBV6-1	15	TRBD1	CASRPGQASSYEQYF	TGTGCCAGCAGGCCGGGACAGGCTAGCTCCTACGAGCAGTACTTC
TRBJ2-5	few	TRBV30	13	TRBD1	CAWGGQGFETQYF	TGTGCCTGGGGGGGACAGGGTTTCGAGACCCAGTACTTC
TRBJ2-3	.	TRBV2	14	.	CASSEAGATDTQYF	TGTGCCAGCAGTGAAGCGGGGGCCACAGATACGCAGTATTTT
TRBJ2-1	.	TRBV5-1	14	.	CASGTSSSYNEQFF	TGCGCCAGTGGGACATCTAGCTCCTACAATGAGCAGTTCTTC
TRBJ2-7	few	TRBV18	14	TRBD1	CASSPGQGVYEQYF	TGTGCCAGCTCACCCGGGCAGGGGGTCTACGAGCAGTACTTC
TRBJ2-2	few	TRBV18	15	TRBD2	CASSGTSGGTGELFF	TGTGCCAGCTCGGGAACTAGCGGGGGAACCGGGGAGCTGTTTTTT
TRBJ2-1	.	TRBV4-1	17	.	CASSQDSRGWPYNEQFF	TGCGCCAGCAGCCAAGATAGTCGCGGCTGGCCCTACAATGAGCAGTTCTTC
TRBJ1-5	.	TRBV10-3	14	TRBD1	CAISTDRDNQPQHF	TGTGCCATCAGTACCGACAGGGATAATCAGCCCCAGCATTTT
TRBJ2-1	once	TRBV19	12	.	CASSDFYNEQFF	TGTGCCAGTAGCGACTTCTACAATGAGCAGTTCTTC
TRBJ1-2	.	TRBV5-4	15	.	CASSLKETSIYGYTF	TGTGCCAGCAGCTTAAAGGAGACTTCTATCTATGGCTACACCTTC
TRBJ1-2	.	TRBV6-6	13	.	CASVITGNYGYTF	TGTGCCAGCGTGATAACAGGGAACTATGGCTACACCTTC
TRBJ1-1	.	TRBV5-1	16	TRBD1	CASSYARDRGYTEAFF	TGCGCCAGCAGCTACGCCCGGGACAGGGGGTATACTGAAGCTTTCTTT
TRBJ1-6	few	TRBV2	15	.	CASSLNRDGNSPLHF	TGTGCCAGCAGCTTAAACAGGGATGGGAATTCACCCCTCCACTTT
TRBJ2-3	.	TRBV19	15	TRBD2	CASSIRLAGTDTQYF	TGTGCCAGTAGCATCAGACTAGCGGGCACAGATACGCAGTATTTT
TRBJ1-2	.	TRBV5-6	13	.	CASSFVVQYGYTF	TGTGCCAGCAGCTTTGTCGTACAGTATGGCTACACCTTC
TRBJ2-3	few	TRBV5-1	15	TRBD1	CASSMEDRVRDTQYF	TGCGCCAGCAGCATGGAGGACAGGGTAAGGGATACGCAGTATTTT
TRBJ1-1	once	TRBV6-5	14	TRBD1	CASSPRQGWTEAFF	TGTGCCAGCAGCCCCCGACAGGGGTGGACTGAAGCTTTCTTT
TRBJ1-3	.	TRBV19	15	.	CASSLLGARGNTIYF	TGTGCCAGTAGTCTGCTGGGCGCCAGGGGAAACACCATATATTTT
TRBJ2-1	.	TRBV7-7	18	TRBD2	CASSLGVAASGARNEQFF	TGTGCTAGCAGCTTAGGTGTGGCGGCTAGCGGGGCCCGAAATGAGCAGTTCTTC
TRBJ1-1	.	TRBV30	11	TRBD1	CSGQGNTEAFF	TGTTCCGGACAGGGGAACACTGAAGCTTTCTTT
TRBJ1-2	.	TRBV6-1	13	TRBD1	CASSATGGTGYTF	TGTGCCAGCAGTGCGACAGGGGGCACGGGCTACACCTTC
TRBJ2-1	.	TRBV5-1	14	.	CASSLGLGGDEQFF	TGCGCCAGCAGCTTGGGATTAGGAGGCGATGAGCAGTTCTTC
TRBJ2-3	.	TRBV10-3	12	.	CAISESDYWRYF	TGTGCCATCAGTGAATCGGATTACTGGAGGTATTTT
TRBJ2-6	medium-sized	TRBV4-1	17	.	CASSQDPSESGANVLTF	TGCGCCAGCAGCCAAGACCCGTCGGAGTCTGGGGCCAACGTCCTGACTTTC
TRBJ2-7	few	TRBV30	15	TRBD2	CAWSVRAGGGDEQYF	TGTGCCTGGAGTGTACGAGCGGGGGGGGGCGACGAGCAGTACTTC
TRBJ1-2	once	TRBV6-5	15	.	CASSYHDPVRGGYTF	TGTGCCAGCAGCTACCACGATCCGGTGCGGGGTGGCTACACCTTC